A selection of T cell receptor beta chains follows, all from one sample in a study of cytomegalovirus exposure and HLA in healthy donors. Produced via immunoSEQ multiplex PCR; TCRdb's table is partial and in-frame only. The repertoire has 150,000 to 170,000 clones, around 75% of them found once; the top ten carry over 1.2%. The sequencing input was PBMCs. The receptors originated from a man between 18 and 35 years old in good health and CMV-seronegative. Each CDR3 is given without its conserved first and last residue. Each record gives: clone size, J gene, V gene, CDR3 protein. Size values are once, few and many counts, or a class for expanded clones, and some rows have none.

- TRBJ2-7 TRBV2 ASAGQGNYEQY
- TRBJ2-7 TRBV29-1 SVGTVDGLEY
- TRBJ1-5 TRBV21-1 ASSKGSGQPQH
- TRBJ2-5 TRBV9 ASPPPYSVEQETQY
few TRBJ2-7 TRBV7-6 ASSLEASSYEQY
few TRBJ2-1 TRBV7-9 ALGARMSSYNEQF
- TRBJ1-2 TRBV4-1 ASSQTGQDYGYT
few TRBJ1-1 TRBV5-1 ASGNSGTEAF
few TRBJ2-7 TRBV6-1 ASSENPSYEQY
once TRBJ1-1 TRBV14 ASSPDRETEAF
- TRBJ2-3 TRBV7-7 ASSLGLAPDTQY
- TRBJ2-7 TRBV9 ASSVGGGVAPYEQY
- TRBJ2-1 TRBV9 ASSELVYNEQF
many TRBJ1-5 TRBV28 ASSWDRGQPQH
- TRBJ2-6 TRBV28 ASMRSGANVLT
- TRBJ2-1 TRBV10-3 AITEGQETNEQF
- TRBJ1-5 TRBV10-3 AISEVRGYQPQH
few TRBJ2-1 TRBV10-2 ASSLDSGRGDEQF
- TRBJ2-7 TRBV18 ASSPASGGSYEQY
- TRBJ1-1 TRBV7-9 SSRASGPTEAF
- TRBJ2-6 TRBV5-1 ASSPEAGAAGANVLT
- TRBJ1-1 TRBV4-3 ASRGPPRPTEAF
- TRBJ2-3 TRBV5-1 ASSAGTDTQY
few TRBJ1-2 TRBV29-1 SVEGRVYGYT
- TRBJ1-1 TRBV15 ATNPHRADEAF
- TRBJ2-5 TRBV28 ASSFDSPAPSGIQY
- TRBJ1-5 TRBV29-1 SVSFSNQPQH
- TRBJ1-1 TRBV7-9 SSSQGQGLNTEAF
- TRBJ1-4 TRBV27 ASSPTPGGNEKLF
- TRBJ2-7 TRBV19 ASSMEDRGSYEQY
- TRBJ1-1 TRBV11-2 ASSLTPTGGLGAF
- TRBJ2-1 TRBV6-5 ASSYSGGFNEQF